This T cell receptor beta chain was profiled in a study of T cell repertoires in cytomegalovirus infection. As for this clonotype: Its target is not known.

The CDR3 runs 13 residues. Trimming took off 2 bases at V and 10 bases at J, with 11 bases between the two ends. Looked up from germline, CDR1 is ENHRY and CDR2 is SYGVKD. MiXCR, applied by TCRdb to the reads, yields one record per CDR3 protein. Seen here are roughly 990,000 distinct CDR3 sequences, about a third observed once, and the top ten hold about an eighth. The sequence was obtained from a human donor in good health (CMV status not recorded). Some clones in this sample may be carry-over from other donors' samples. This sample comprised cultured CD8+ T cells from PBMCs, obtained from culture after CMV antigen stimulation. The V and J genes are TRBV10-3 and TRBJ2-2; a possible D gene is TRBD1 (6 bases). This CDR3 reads CAISEGGLEELFF. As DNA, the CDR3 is TGTGCCATCAGTGAGGGGGGCCTTGAGGAGCTGTTTTTT.